The 10 T cell receptor beta chains given below trace back to one sample, sequenced in a study of cytomegalovirus exposure and HLA in healthy donors. Vbeta (60) and Jbeta (13) primers were used in the PCR. Assay used: immunoSEQ multiplex PCR; TCRdb lists only in-frame clones, some missing. The top ten clones hold roughly 30% of a sample with around 120,000 clones, about 75% of them seen once. Source material: PBMCs. The receptor source for this set is a man between 60 and 75 years old in good health and CMV-seropositive.

The chain carries TRBV4-1 and TRBJ2-5, with a weak D call TRBD2 (6 bases). Germline V CDR1 and CDR2: MGHRA, YSYEKL. V was clipped by 4 bases and J by 5 bases, with 17 bases between them. The CDR3 consists of 15 residues. This CDR3 reads CASSPQMGTQETQYF. The CDR3 nucleotides are TGCGCCAGCAGCCCTCAAATGGGGACTCAGGAGACCCAGTACTTC.

This sequence joins TRBV5-4 and TRBJ1-1, with D possibly TRBD1 on 5 matching bases. The CDR3 spans 17 residues. Germline V gene lookup returns CDR1 SGHNT and CDR2 YYREEE (reference sequence). V was shortened by 4 bases and J by 0 bases, with 19 bases between the two germline ends. The CDR3 DNA reads TGTGCCAGCAGCAACGAGGAAAAAATAGGGGTGAACACTGAAGCTTTCTTT. Protein product: CASSNEEKIGVNTEAFF.

This clone was seen only once. The chain has TRBV2 and TRBJ2-3, with a tentative D call TRBD1 (6 bases). The germline V gene has CDR1 SNHLY and CDR2 FYNNEI. This CDR3 contains 15 residues. The V end was cut by 4 bases, the J end by 2 bases, with 13 bases between. CDR3 protein: CASSGRSGVTDTQYF. Written as DNA, the CDR3 is TGTGCCAGCAGTGGACGGTCAGGGGTCACAGATACGCAGTATTTT.

The chain carries TRBV2 and TRBJ1-1; possibly TRBD1 for D (6 bases). Trimming took 6 bases from V and 3 from J, leaving 11 bases between them. This CDR3 region has 13 residues. Germline loops: CDR1 SNHLY, CDR2 FYNNEI. CDR3: CASRQGRDTEAFF. The DNA of the CDR3 is TGTGCCAGCAGGCAGGGGCGGGACACTGAAGCTTTCTTT.

As for this clone: At one end the junction does not follow the germline gene, possibly because of a read error. This rearrangement joins TRBV5-4 to TRBJ2-6; tentatively, D is TRBD1 (5 bases). The CDR3 is 15 amino acids. Looked up from germline, CDR1 is SGHNT and CDR2 is YYREEE (reference sequence). CDR3 amino acids: CASSPGHGGANGLTF. DNA of the CDR3: TGTGCCAGCAGCCCTGGGCACGGTGGGGCCAACGGCCTGACTTTC.

The chain employs TRBV4-2 and TRBJ1-1; 10 bases map to TRBD1. V trimming: 1 base; J trimming: 1 base; junction bases outside the gene matches: 0. The germline gives CDR1 LGHNA, CDR2 YNFKEQ. CDR3 length equals 15 residues. The CDR3 loop is CASSQGQGANTEAFF. The CDR3 DNA sequence: TGTGCCAGCAGCCAAGGACAGGGGGCGAACACTGAAGCTTTCTTT.

J is TRBJ2-1 and V is TRBV6-1; maybe TRBD2 (5 bases). The germline V gene encodes CDR1 MNHNS and CDR2 SASEGT. Trimming left V 6 bases short and J 14 bases short, with 14 bases between. The CDR3 extends over 11 amino acids. The CDR3 bases are TGTGCCAGCAGAAGCCGGGATACGGAGTTCTTC. Translating it yields CASRSRDTEFF.

This rearrangement joins TRBV6-1 to TRBJ1-1; TRBD1 aligns across 7 bases. The CDR3 extends over 14 amino acids. V shed 7 bases, J shed 4 bases, and the junction held 9 bases outside the gene matches. From germline, CDR1 is MNHNS and CDR2 SASEGT. CDR3 amino acids: CASTLDRFSTEAFF. CDR3 sequence (DNA): TGTGCCAGCACATTGGACAGGTTCTCCACTGAAGCTTTCTTT.

This chain links TRBV28 with TRBJ2-7; 7 positions agree with TRBD2. V was pared by 4 bases and J by 3 bases, with 6 bases of the junction left unmatched. The germline V gene has CDR1 MDHEN and CDR2 SYDVKM. The CDR3 contains 14 residues. Here the CDR3 reads CASSSGREVYEQYF. CDR3 bases: TGTGCCAGCAGTTCGGGACGGGAGGTCTACGAGCAGTACTTC.

This rearrangement joins TRBV7-9 to TRBJ2-7; the D gene is possibly TRBD1 (6 bases). Germline CDR1 SEHNR, CDR2 FQNEAQ (reference sequence). This CDR3 is built from 17 residues. Trimming cost V 8 bases and J 2 bases, with 25 bases left between them. The CDR3 region is CASQQGRWAPRTYEQYF. DNA for the CDR3: TGTGCCAGCCAACAGGGACGGTGGGCCCCGCGGACCTACGAGCAGTACTTC.